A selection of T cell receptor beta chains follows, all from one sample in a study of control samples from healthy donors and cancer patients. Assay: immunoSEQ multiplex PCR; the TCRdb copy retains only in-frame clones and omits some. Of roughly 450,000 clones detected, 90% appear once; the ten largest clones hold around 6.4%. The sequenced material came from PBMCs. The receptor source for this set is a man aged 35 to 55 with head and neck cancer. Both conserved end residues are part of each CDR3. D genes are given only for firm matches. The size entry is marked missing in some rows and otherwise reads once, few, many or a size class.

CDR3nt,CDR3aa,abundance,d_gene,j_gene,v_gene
TGTGCCAGCAGTCCTCCCCGGACAGAGGCCTATGGCTACACCTTC,CASSPPRTEAYGYTF,.,.,TRBJ1-2,TRBV28
TGTGCCAGCAGTGACGGGGGTAGCAATCAGCCCCAGCATTTT,CASSDGGSNQPQHF,.,.,TRBJ1-5,TRBV6-4
TGTGCCAGCCTCGACAGGCGCCGAGATACGCAGTATTTT,CASLDRRRDTQYF,.,.,TRBJ2-3,TRBV2
TGTGCCAGCAGCCAACGGACTAGCGGGGGCTACAATGAGCAGTTCTTC,CASSQRTSGGYNEQFF,.,TRBD2,TRBJ2-1,TRBV9
TGTGCCAGCAGGGACAGGGGAGGAAACACCATATATTTT,CASRDRGGNTIYF,.,TRBD1,TRBJ1-3,TRBV5-5
TGTGCCAGCAGAGACAGCATGAACACTGAAGCTTTCTTT,CASRDSMNTEAFF,.,.,TRBJ1-1,TRBV27
TGCGCCAGCAGCTTGCGGGCGAGCACAGATACGCAGTATTTT,CASSLRASTDTQYF,.,.,TRBJ2-3,TRBV5-1
TGTGCCAGCGGGCCAGAGACCCAGTACTTC,CASGPETQYF,.,.,TRBJ2-5,TRBV6-6
TGTGCCAGCAGACCGCCGGGACTTAACACAGATACGCAGTATTTT,CASRPPGLNTDTQYF,.,.,TRBJ2-3,TRBV6-5
TGTGCCAGTAGTCGGACAGGGACTCATCAGCCCCAGCATTTT,CASSRTGTHQPQHF,.,TRBD1,TRBJ1-5,TRBV19
TGTGCCTGGAGTGTACGGCTTGAGGGGCGTGGGGATACGCAGTATTTT,CAWSVRLEGRGDTQYF,.,.,TRBJ2-3,TRBV30
TGTGCCAGCAGCCCCTGGGTCACTAATGAAAAACTGTTTTTT,CASSPWVTNEKLFF,.,.,TRBJ1-4,TRBV5-6
TGTGCCAGCAGCTTTAGCCGATATGAAAAACTGTTTTTT,CASSFSRYEKLFF,.,.,TRBJ1-4,TRBV7-9
TGCGCCAGCAGCCAAGTTGTAGTGTGGGCTTTCTTT,CASSQVVVWAFF,.,.,TRBJ1-1,TRBV4-3
TGTGCCAGCTCACCAGGTCTCACAGATACGCAGTATTTT,CASSPGLTDTQYF,.,.,TRBJ2-3,TRBV18
TGCGCCAGCAGCCATCCGGGGAACCGACAGGGCGGCCCCGACCGGGACACCATATATTTT,CASSHPGNRQGGPDRDTIYF,few,TRBD1,TRBJ1-3,TRBV4-1
TGTGCCAGCAGTTTAGTGGGGGGGACTCAAATTTTT,CASSLVGGTQIF,once,.,TRBJ1-4,TRBV12-3/TRBV12-4
TGTGCCAGCAAACGCGGGCAGGGGATCGATGGCTACACCTTC,CASKRGQGIDGYTF,.,.,TRBJ1-2,TRBV6-5